These 9 T cell receptor beta chains share one sample of origin, sequenced in a study of blood T cell repertoires in COVID-19. TCRdb's table, derived via immunoSEQ multiplex PCR, lists solely in-frame clones and lacks some. Seen here are 100,000 to 150,000 clones, roughly 83% observed once, and the top ten hold roughly 5.4%. The sequencing sample was made of peripheral blood. These receptors came from a human donor in a cohort sampled during active COVID-19.

The rearrangement joins TRBV3-1 (or the pseudogene TRBV3-2) to TRBJ2-5, with TRBD2 matching over 8 bases. The CDR3 covers 15 residues. Unmatched junction bases numbered 5, after V lost 1 base and J lost 4 bases. Germline CDR1 and CDR2: LGHDT and YNNKEL (reference sequence). This CDR3 is CASSQAGGVRETQYF. The CDR3 DNA reads TGTGCCAGCAGCCAAGCGGGGGGGGTTCGAGAGACCCAGTACTTC.

The chain links TRBV12-5 to TRBJ2-2, with TRBD1 matching over 11 bases. The CDR3 loop spans 19 amino acids. The germline gives CDR1 LGHNT, CDR2 FRNRAP. With V trimmed by 3 bases and J by 6 bases, 15 bases remained unmatched. The CDR3 spells CASGFRLPGQGEKAGELFF. In DNA, the CDR3 is TGTGCTAGTGGTTTCCGCTTGCCGGGACAGGGGGAAAAGGCCGGGGAGCTGTTTTTT.

The CDR3 DNA follows: TGTGCCAGCAGCCTCCAGGGGGTTGGCACTGAAGCTTTCTTT. It is translated as CASSLQGVGTEAFF. This sequence joins TRBV7-9 and TRBJ1-1; 7 bases align to TRBD1. The CDR3 totals 14 residues. Germline V gives CDR1 SEHNR, CDR2 FQNEAQ (reference sequence). The V segment lost 5 bases and the J segment 4 bases; nucleotides outside the gene matches: 7.

The rearrangement joins TRBV19 to TRBJ1-4; D is unclear. Germline-derived CDR1 and CDR2 are LNHDA and SQIVND (reference sequence). V was clipped by 1 base and J by 0 bases, with 12 bases between them. The CDR3 extends over 17 amino acids. CDR3 sequence (DNA): TGTGCCAGTAGTATAGGCGGGGTTTTCTCAACTAATGAAAAACTGTTTTTT. Amino acid sequence: CASSIGGVFSTNEKLFF.

The chain uses TRBV5-1 and TRBJ1-4, with 7 bases that match TRBD1. The CDR3 sequence is 15 residues long. V dropped 0 bases and J dropped 6; count of bases not matched to a gene: 5. The germline V gene has CDR1 SGHRS and CDR2 YFSETQ. CDR3 sequence (DNA): TGCGCCAGCAGCTTGGACGGGACAGCTTATGAAAAACTGTTTTTT. Protein: CASSLDGTAYEKLFF.

J is TRBJ2-3 and V is TRBV10-1; D remains unclear. Trimming pared 3 bases from V and 1 base from J, leaving 14 bases between. Germline CDR1 reads WNHNN; CDR2 reads SYGVQD (reference sequence). This CDR3 has 16 residues. The CDR3 loop reads CASSDQHPEGTDTQYF. The CDR3 coding sequence is TGCGCCAGCAGTGATCAACACCCCGAGGGCACAGATACGCAGTATTTT.

The chain carries TRBV3-1 (or the pseudogene TRBV3-2) and TRBJ1-1; D is unclear. Trimming took 3 bases from V and 1 from J, leaving 6 bases between them. From germline, CDR1 is LGHDT and CDR2 YNNKEL (reference sequence). The length of the CDR3 is 13 residues. The CDR3 sequence: CASSQNRNTEAFF. The DNA of the CDR3 is TGTGCCAGCAGCCAGAACAGGAACACTGAAGCTTTCTTT.

This chain uses TRBV2 with TRBJ1-1, with D perhaps TRBD1 (5 bases). This CDR3 comprises 14 residues. V was pared by 9 bases and J by 4 bases, with 18 bases between. Germline V gene data show CDR1 as SNHLY and CDR2 as FYNNEI. CDR3 sequence (DNA): TGTGCCAGTGTTATGCGGGGCACGGGCACTGAAGCTTTCTTT. It is translated as CASVMRGTGTEAFF.

The chain is built from TRBV11-2 and TRBJ2-7; 8 positions match TRBD1. Germline V lookup: CDR1 SGHAT, CDR2 FQNNGV. After removal of 5 bases from V and 0 bases from J, the junction contained 12 bases not matched to a gene. This CDR3 has 17 amino acids. CDR3 coding DNA: TGTGCCAGCAGCCTTCCGGGACAGGCTGATTTCTCCTACGAGCAGTACTTC. The encoded protein is CASSLPGQADFSYEQYF.